This entry lists 7 T cell receptor beta chains sequenced from one sample in a study of metastatic and nonmetastatic thyroid tumors (dated by TCRdb to about 2020). No treatment had been received by any patient before thyroid surgery. The library was generated by PCR. Sequenced on an Illumina HiSeq 4000. The public reads were quality trimmed at Q25 with fastp and then assembled into clones with MiXCR by TCRdb, keeping productive beta chains. The sample table holds approximately 12,000 clones, of which 27% were seen once. The ten top clones hold about 19% of the sample. Sample: tumor tissue. The receptor set was obtained from a female donor with papillary thyroid cancer or a benign thyroid nodule (not recorded which). Some clones in this sample may be carry-over from other donors' samples.

The gene calls are TRBV30 and TRBJ2-1; 7 bases fit TRBD1. The V gene's germline CDR1 is GTSNPN and CDR2 SVGIG (reference sequence). This CDR3 has 12 amino acids. With V trimmed by 0 bases and J by 10 bases, 3 bases remained unmatched. The chain's CDR3 is CAWSVEGGEQFF. In nucleotides, the CDR3 is TGTGCCTGGAGTGTAGAAGGGGGCGAGCAGTTCTTC.

Many counts were recorded for this clone. V is TRBV30 and J is TRBJ2-2; D is ambiguous. Germline loops: CDR1 GTSNPN, CDR2 SVGIG (reference sequence). The germline V and J ends were trimmed by 3 bases and 3 bases, with 5 bases remaining between them. The length of the CDR3 is 12 residues. The CDR3 DNA reads as TGTGCCTGGAGAGAGTACACCGGGGAGCTGTTTTTT. Protein sequence: CAWREYTGELFF.

At least ten counts were recorded for this clone. It may be a read error: a sequence one base away is much more abundant. V is TRBV6-1 and J is TRBJ2-2; a weak D match, TRBD2 (6 bases). From germline, CDR1 is MNHNS and CDR2 SASEGT. The CDR3 totals 13 residues. V was shortened by 7 bases and J by 6 bases, with 12 bases between the two germline ends. CDR3 region: CASTMGGPGELFF. The DNA of the CDR3 is TGTGCCAGCACCATGGGGGGACCCGGGGAGCTGTTTTTT.

A few counts support this clone. The gene calls are TRBV19 and TRBJ1-1; no clear D. Germline V CDR1 and CDR2: LNHDA, SQIVND (reference sequence). V shed 0 bases and J shed 0 bases, with 5 bases lying between them. This CDR3 region has 14 residues. The CDR3 coding sequence is TGTGCCAGTAGTATAGACCTCGTGAACACTGAAGCTTTCTTT. This translates into CASSIDLVNTEAFF.

This clone was observed at least ten times. The chain couples TRBV30 to TRBJ1-3, with D maybe TRBD1 (5 bases). CDR1 and CDR2 from the germline V gene are GTSNPN and SVGIG (reference sequence). Between the trimmed V and J ends, which lost 5 bases and 1 base, there was a span of 12 bases. The CDR3 is made up of 14 amino acids. Here the CDR3 DNA reads TGTGCCTGGCGGCAGGGTTGGTCTGGAAACACCATATATTTT. It specifies CAWRQGWSGNTIYF.

This clone was seen many times. The gene calls are TRBV6-1 and TRBJ2-7, with TRBD1 identical over 7 bases. This CDR3 spans 15 amino acids. Germline assignment: CDR1 MNHNS and CDR2 SASEGT. The J segment lost 3 bases and the V segment lost 6 bases, leaving 11 bases of the junction unmatched. CDR3 sequence reads: CASSDDRVNYYEQYF. CDR3 nucleotides: TGTGCCAGCAGCGATGACAGGGTAAATTACTACGAGCAGTACTTC.

This clone has at least ten counts. This chain connects TRBV6-2 or TRBV6-3 to TRBJ1-5; TRBD1 matches 8 bases. The CDR3 loop spans 15 amino acids. After removal of 4 bases from V and 2 bases from J, the junction contained 4 bases not matched to a gene. Germline CDR1 MNHEY, CDR2 SVGEGT. The CDR3 DNA follows: TGTGCCAGCAGTTCCCCGGGACAGGGCAATCAGCCCCAGCATTTT. Its protein product is CASSSPGQGNQPQHF.